This is a list of T cell receptor beta chains from one sample in a study of blood T cell repertoires in COVID-19. Assay used: immunoSEQ multiplex PCR; TCRdb lists only in-frame clones, some missing. This sample carries 200,000 to 250,000 clones, about nine tenths of them seen once, and the ten largest clones take under 7%. The material sequenced was peripheral blood. All receptors come from a man in his 60s who had recovered from COVID-19. Both conserved end residues are part of each CDR3. D genes are given only for firm matches. Clone size appears in some rows only: once, few, many, or a class for an expanded clone.

d_gene: TRBD1; j_gene: TRBJ2-7; abundance: .; v_gene: TRBV10-3; CDR3aa: CANRGQSSYEQYF; CDR3nt: TGTGCCAACAGGGGGCAGAGCTCCTACGAGCAGTACTTC
d_gene: TRBD1; j_gene: TRBJ2-7; abundance: once; v_gene: TRBV10-3; CDR3aa: CAITHGQDSAYEQYF; CDR3nt: TGTGCCATCACCCATGGACAGGATTCGGCCTACGAGCAGTACTTC
d_gene: .; j_gene: TRBJ2-7; abundance: .; v_gene: TRBV28; CDR3aa: CASTAGIYEQYF; CDR3nt: TGTGCCAGCACTGCAGGGATCTACGAGCAGTACTTC
d_gene: .; j_gene: TRBJ1-2; abundance: .; v_gene: TRBV4-2; CDR3aa: CASSQAGAGNYGYTF; CDR3nt: TGTGCCAGCAGCCAAGCCGGGGCGGGAAACTATGGCTACACCTTC
d_gene: TRBD2; j_gene: TRBJ2-7; abundance: .; v_gene: TRBV5-4; CDR3aa: CASTREEYNDPREAYEQYF; CDR3nt: TGTGCCAGCACTCGAGAGGAGTATAACGACCCGCGGGAGGCCTACGAGCAGTACTTC
d_gene: TRBD1; j_gene: TRBJ1-1; abundance: .; v_gene: TRBV14; CDR3aa: CASSQGLGQGQATEAFF; CDR3nt: TGTGCCAGCAGCCAAGGGCTAGGACAAGGACAGGCCACTGAAGCTTTCTTT
d_gene: .; j_gene: TRBJ1-1; abundance: .; v_gene: TRBV5-3; CDR3aa: CARSPDRVNTEAFF; CDR3nt: TGTGCCAGAAGTCCCGATCGGGTGAACACTGAAGCTTTCTTT
d_gene: .; j_gene: TRBJ2-5; abundance: .; v_gene: TRBV12-2; CDR3aa: CASRPSSQGGETQYF; CDR3nt: TGTGCAAGTCGCCCTAGCAGCCAGGGGGGAGAGACCCAGTACTTC
d_gene: TRBD1; j_gene: TRBJ2-3; abundance: .; v_gene: TRBV5-1; CDR3aa: CASSWGTGGSTDTQYF; CDR3nt: TGCGCCAGCAGCTGGGGGACAGGGGGTAGCACAGATACGCAGTATTTT
d_gene: .; j_gene: TRBJ2-1; abundance: .; v_gene: TRBV5-1; CDR3aa: CASSLTAGGNEQFF; CDR3nt: TGCGCCAGCAGCTTGACGGCAGGGGGGAATGAGCAGTTCTTC
d_gene: .; j_gene: TRBJ2-7; abundance: .; v_gene: TRBV15; CDR3aa: CATSRAGLAYEQYF; CDR3nt: TGTGCCACCAGCAGAGCGGGACTGGCCTACGAGCAGTACTTC
d_gene: TRBD1; j_gene: TRBJ1-2; abundance: .; v_gene: TRBV7-2; CDR3aa: CASSLKDRGLDYGYTF; CDR3nt: TGTGCCAGCAGCTTGAAGGACAGGGGGCTCGACTATGGCTACACCTTC
d_gene: .; j_gene: TRBJ2-4; abundance: .; v_gene: TRBV6-5; CDR3aa: CASSYSWGQAKNIQYF; CDR3nt: TGTGCCAGCAGTTACTCTTGGGGACAAGCCAAAAACATTCAGTACTTC
d_gene: TRBD1; j_gene: TRBJ1-2; abundance: .; v_gene: TRBV12-3/TRBV12-4; CDR3aa: CASTRTGNYGYTF; CDR3nt: TGTGCCAGCACCAGGACAGGGAACTATGGCTACACCTTC
d_gene: TRBD1; j_gene: TRBJ2-5; abundance: .; v_gene: TRBV25-1; CDR3aa: CASSASTGVDETQYF; CDR3nt: TGTGCCAGCAGTGCCTCGACAGGGGTAGATGAGACCCAGTACTTC
d_gene: .; j_gene: TRBJ1-5; abundance: .; v_gene: TRBV30; CDR3aa: CAWVQGNSNQPQHF; CDR3nt: TGTGCCTGGGTGCAGGGGAATAGCAATCAGCCCCAGCATTTT
d_gene: TRBD2; j_gene: TRBJ2-5; abundance: .; v_gene: TRBV19; CDR3aa: CASKTSGRAQETQYF; CDR3nt: TGTGCCAGTAAAACTAGCGGGAGGGCCCAAGAGACCCAGTACTTC
d_gene: .; j_gene: TRBJ1-1; abundance: .; v_gene: TRBV14; CDR3aa: CASSQALGNTEAFF; CDR3nt: TGTGCCAGCAGCCAAGCGCTCGGGAACACTGAAGCTTTCTTT
d_gene: TRBD1; j_gene: TRBJ1-1; abundance: .; v_gene: TRBV28; CDR3aa: CASSRDRVAEAFF; CDR3nt: TGTGCCAGCAGTCGGGACAGGGTTGCTGAAGCTTTCTTT
d_gene: TRBD1; j_gene: TRBJ2-2; abundance: .; v_gene: TRBV3-1/TRBV3-2; CDR3aa: CASSQGDRGVPGELFF; CDR3nt: TGTGCCAGCAGCCAAGGGGACAGGGGGGTTCCCGGGGAGCTGTTTTTT
d_gene: TRBD1; j_gene: TRBJ2-6; abundance: .; v_gene: TRBV19; CDR3aa: CASSPRQGAVFGANVLTF; CDR3nt: TGTGCCAGTAGTCCGAGACAGGGGGCGGTCTTTGGGGCCAACGTCCTGACTTTC
d_gene: .; j_gene: TRBJ2-3; abundance: .; v_gene: TRBV29-1; CDR3aa: CSVSRRAESTDTQYF; CDR3nt: TGCAGCGTATCGAGGCGGGCCGAGAGCACAGATACGCAGTATTTT